Here is one T cell receptor beta chain with its context. Profiled with immunoSEQ multiplex PCR; TCRdb holds only in-frame clones, not every one. The table shows some 150,000 clones, with 88% occurring only once. Germline V lookup: CDR1 SEHNR, CDR2 FQNEAQ (reference sequence). The CDR3 sequence is 15 residues long. V was pared by 3 bases and J by 2 bases, with 5 bases of the junction left unmatched. This sample is part of a study of T cell responses to AZD1222 COVID-19 vaccine. The source was peripheral blood, collected on day 0 of AZD1222 vaccination. The clonotype originates from an adult in good health. The chain employs TRBV7-9 and TRBJ2-5; 8 bases are a match to TRBD1. CDR3 in DNA: TGTGCCAGCAGCTTGCCCCGGGACAGGCAAGAGACCCAGTACTTC. This encodes CASSLPRDRQETQYF.